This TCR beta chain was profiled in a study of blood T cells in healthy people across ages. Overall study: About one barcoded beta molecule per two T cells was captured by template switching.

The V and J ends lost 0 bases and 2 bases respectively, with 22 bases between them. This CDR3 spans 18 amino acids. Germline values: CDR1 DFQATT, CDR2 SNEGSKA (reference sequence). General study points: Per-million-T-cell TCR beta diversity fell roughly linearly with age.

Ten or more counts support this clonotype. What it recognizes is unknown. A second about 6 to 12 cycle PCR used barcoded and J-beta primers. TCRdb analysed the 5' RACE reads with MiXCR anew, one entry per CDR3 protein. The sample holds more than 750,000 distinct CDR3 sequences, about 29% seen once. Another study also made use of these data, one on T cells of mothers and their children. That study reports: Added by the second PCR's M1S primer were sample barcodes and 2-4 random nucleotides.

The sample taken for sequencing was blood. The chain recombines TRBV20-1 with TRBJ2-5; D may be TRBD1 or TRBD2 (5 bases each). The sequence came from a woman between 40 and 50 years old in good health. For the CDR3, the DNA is TGCAGTGCTAGAGATCGTCCCCAAAGGGGAGTAGCACAAGAGACCCAGTACTTC. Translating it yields CSARDRPQRGVAQETQYF.